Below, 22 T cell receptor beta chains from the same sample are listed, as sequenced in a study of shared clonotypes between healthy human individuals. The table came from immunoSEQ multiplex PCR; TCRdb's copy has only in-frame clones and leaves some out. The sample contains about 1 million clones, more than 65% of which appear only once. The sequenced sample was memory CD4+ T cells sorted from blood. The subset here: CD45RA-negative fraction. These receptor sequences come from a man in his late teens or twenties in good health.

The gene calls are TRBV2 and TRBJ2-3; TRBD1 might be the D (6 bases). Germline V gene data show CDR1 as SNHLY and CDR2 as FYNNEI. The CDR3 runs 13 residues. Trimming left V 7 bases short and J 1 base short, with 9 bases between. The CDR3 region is CASIEGGTDTQYF. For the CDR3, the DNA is TGTGCCAGCATCGAGGGGGGCACAGATACGCAGTATTTT.

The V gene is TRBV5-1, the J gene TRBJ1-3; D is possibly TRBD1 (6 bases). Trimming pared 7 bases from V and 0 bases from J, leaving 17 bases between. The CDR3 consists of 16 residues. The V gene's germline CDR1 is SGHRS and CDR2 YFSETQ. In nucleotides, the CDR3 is TGCGCCAGCTCAGCAGGGGACCCCCGCTCTGGAAACACCATATATTTT. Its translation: CASSAGDPRSGNTIYF. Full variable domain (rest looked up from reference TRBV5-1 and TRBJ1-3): KAGVTQTPRYLIKTRGQQVTLSCSPISGHRSVSWYQQTPGQGLQFLFEYFSETQRNKGNFPGRFSGRQFSNSRSEMNVSTLELGDSALYLCASSAGDPRSGNTIYFGEGSWLTVV.

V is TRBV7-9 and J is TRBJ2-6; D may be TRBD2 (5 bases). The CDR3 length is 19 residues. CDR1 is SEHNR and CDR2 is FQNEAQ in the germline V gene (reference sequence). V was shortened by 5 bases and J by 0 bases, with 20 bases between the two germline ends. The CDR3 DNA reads TGTGCCAGCAGCCGCACAATGATGCTAGGAGGCTCTGGGGCCAACGTCCTGACTTTC. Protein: CASSRTMMLGGSGANVLTF.

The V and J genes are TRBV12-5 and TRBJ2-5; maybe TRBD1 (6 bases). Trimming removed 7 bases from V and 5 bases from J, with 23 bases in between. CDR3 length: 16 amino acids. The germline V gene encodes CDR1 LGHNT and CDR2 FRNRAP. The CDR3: CASASTLGHSGETQYF. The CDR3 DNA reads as TGTGCTAGTGCCTCCACCCTGGGACACTCTGGGGAGACCCAGTACTTC.

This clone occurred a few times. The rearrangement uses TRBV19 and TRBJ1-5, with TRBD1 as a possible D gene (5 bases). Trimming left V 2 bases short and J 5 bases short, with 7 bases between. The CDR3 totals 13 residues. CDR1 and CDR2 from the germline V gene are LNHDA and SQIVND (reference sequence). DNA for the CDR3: TGTGCCAGTAGTATATCAGGGTATCAGCCCCAGCATTTT. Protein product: CASSISGYQPQHF.

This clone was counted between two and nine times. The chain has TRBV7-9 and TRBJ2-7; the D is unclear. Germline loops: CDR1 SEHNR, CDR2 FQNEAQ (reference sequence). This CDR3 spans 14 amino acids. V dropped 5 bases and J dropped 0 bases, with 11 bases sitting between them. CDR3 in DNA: TGTGCCAGCAGCCTGGGTCATCACTCCTACGAGCAGTACTTC. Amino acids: CASSLGHHSYEQYF.

Here the CDR3 DNA reads TGCGCCAGCAGCCCGGGGAGTGTAGCGGAAAACATTCAGTACTTC. This sequence encodes CASSPGSVAENIQYF. J is TRBJ2-4 and V is TRBV5-1; weak D call: TRBD2 (6 bases). The CDR3 runs to 15 residues. Trimming removed 4 bases from V and 5 bases from J, with 16 bases in between. The V gene's germline CDR1 is SGHRS and CDR2 YFSETQ. Variable domain in full (rest from reference TRBV5-1 and TRBJ2-4): KAGVTQTPRYLIKTRGQQVTLSCSPISGHRSVSWYQQTPGQGLQFLFEYFSETQRNKGNFPGRFSGRQFSNSRSEMNVSTLELGDSALYLCASSPGSVAENIQYFGAGTRLSVL.

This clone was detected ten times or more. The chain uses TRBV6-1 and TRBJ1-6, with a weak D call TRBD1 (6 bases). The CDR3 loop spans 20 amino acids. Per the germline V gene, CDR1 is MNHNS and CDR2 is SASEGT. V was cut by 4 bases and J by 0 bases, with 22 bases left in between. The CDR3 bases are TGTGCCAGCAGTGTAGAGCCGGGGGCCATAATAAGCTCCTATAATTCACCCCTCCACTTT. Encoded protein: CASSVEPGAIISSYNSPLHF.

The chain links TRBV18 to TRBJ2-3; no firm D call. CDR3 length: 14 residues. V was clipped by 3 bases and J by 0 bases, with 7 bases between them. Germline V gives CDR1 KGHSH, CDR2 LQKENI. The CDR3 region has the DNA TGTGCCAGCTCACCGCCTTCCAGCACAGATACGCAGTATTTT. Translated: CASSPPSSTDTQYF.

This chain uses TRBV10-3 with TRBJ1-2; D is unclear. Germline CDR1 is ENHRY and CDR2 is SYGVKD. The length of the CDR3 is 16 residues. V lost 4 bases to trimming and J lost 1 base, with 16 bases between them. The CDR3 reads CAISADPLSRNYGYTF. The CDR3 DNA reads TGTGCCATCAGTGCTGACCCTCTTTCCCGTAACTATGGCTACACCTTC.

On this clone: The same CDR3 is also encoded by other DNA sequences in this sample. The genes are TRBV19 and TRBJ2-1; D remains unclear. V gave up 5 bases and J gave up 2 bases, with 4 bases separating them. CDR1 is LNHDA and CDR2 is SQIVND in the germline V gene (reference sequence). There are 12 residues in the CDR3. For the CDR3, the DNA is TGTGCCAGTAGTCGTCCCTACAATGAGCAGTTCTTC. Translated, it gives CASSRPYNEQFF.

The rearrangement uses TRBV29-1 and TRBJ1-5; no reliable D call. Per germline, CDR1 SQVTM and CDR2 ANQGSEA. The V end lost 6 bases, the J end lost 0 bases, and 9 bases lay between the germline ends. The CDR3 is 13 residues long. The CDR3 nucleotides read TGCAGCGTCAGGAAGGATAGCAATCAGCCCCAGCATTTT. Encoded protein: CSVRKDSNQPQHF.

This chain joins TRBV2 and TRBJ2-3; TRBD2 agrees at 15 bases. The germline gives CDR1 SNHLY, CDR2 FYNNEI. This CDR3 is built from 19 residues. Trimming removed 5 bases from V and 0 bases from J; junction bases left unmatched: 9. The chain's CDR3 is CASSSRGTSGGHSTDTQYF. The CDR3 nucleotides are TGTGCCAGCAGTTCGAGAGGGACTAGCGGGGGGCATAGCACAGATACGCAGTATTTT.

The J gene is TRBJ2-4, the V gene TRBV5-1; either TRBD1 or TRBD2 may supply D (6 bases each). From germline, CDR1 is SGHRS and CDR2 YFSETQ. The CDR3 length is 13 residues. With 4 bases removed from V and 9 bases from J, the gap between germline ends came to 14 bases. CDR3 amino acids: CASSLPEGGIQYF. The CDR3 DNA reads TGCGCCAGCAGCCTACCGGAGGGGGGCATTCAGTACTTC.

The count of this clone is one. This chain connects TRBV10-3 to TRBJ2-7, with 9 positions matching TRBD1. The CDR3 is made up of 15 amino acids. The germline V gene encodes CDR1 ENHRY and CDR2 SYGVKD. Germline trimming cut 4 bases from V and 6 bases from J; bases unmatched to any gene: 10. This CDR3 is CAISGSAGTGFEQYF. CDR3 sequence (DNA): TGTGCCATCAGTGGATCGGCGGGGACAGGGTTCGAGCAGTACTTC.

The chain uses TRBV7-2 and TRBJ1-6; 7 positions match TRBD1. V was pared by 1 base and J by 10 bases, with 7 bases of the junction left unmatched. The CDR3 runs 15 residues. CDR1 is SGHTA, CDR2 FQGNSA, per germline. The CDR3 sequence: CASSLGQGRGSPLHF. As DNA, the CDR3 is TGTGCCAGCAGCTTAGGACAGGGAAGGGGATCACCCCTCCACTTT.

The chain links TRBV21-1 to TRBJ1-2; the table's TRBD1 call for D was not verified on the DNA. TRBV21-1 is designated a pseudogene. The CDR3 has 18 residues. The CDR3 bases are TGTGCCAGCAGCAAAAGGGGCAGGGGGATCCCGACTAACTATGGCTACACCTTC. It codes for CASSKRGRGIPTNYGYTF.

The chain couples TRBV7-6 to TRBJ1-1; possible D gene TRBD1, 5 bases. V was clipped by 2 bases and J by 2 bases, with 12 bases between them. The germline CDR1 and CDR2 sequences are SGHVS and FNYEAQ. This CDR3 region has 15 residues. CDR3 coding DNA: TGTGCCAGCAGCTTATTGGACGGGGCCAACACTGAAGCTTTCTTT. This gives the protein CASSLLDGANTEAFF. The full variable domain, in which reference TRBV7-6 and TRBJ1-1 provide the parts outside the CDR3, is GAGVSQSPRYKVTKRGQDVALRCDPISGHVSLYWYRQALGQGPEFLTYFNYEAQQDKSGLPNDRFSAERPEGSISTLTIQRTEQRDSAMYRCASSLLDGANTEAFFGQGTRLTVV.

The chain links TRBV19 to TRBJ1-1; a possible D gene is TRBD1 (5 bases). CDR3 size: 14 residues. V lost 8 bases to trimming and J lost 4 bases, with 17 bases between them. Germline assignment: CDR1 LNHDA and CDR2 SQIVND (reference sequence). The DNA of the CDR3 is TGTGCCAGTCGAAATCGGGGGGTAAGCACTGAAGCTTTCTTT. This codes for CASRNRGVSTEAFF.

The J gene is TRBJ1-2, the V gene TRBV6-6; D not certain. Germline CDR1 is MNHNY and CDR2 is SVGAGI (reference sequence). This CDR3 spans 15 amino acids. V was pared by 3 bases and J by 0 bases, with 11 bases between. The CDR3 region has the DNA TGTGCCAGCAGTTATCGGTCAGAGGCTAACTATGGCTACACCTTC. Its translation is CASSYRSEANYGYTF.

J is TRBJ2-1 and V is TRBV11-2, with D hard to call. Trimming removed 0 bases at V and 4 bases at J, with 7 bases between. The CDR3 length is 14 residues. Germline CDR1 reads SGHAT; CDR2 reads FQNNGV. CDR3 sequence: CASSLDGWYNEQFF. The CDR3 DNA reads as TGTGCCAGCAGCTTAGATGGTTGGTACAATGAGCAGTTCTTC.

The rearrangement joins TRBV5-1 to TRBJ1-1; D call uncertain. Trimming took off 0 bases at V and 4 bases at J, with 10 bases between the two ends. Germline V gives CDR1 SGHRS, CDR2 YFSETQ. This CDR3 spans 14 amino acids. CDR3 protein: CASSLESASTEAFF. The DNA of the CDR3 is TGCGCCAGCAGCTTGGAATCGGCCTCCACTGAAGCTTTCTTT. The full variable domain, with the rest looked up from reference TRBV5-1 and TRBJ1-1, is KAGVTQTPRYLIKTRGQQVTLSCSPISGHRSVSWYQQTPGQGLQFLFEYFSETQRNKGNFPGRFSGRQFSNSRSEMNVSTLELGDSALYLCASSLESASTEAFFGQGTRLTVV.